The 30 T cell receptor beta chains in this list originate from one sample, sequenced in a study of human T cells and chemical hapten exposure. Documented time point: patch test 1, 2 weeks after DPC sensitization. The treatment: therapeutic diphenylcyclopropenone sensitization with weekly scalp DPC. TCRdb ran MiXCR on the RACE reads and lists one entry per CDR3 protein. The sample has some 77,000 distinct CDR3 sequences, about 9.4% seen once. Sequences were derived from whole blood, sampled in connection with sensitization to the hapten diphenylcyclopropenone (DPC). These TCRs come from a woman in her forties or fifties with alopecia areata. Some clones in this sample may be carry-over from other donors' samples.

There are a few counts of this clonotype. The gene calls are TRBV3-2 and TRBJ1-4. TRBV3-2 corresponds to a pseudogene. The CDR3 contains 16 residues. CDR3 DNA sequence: TGTGCCAGCAGCCAAGATCGAATTGCTGCTAATGAAAAACTGTTTTTT. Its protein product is CASSQDRIAANEKLFF.

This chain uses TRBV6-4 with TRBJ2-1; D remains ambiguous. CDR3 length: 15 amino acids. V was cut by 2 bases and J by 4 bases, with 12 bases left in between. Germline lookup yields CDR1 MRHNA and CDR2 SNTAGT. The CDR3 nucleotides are TGTGCCAGCAGTGACCCCGCTGGTACTTACAATGAGCAGTTCTTC. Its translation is CASSDPAGTYNEQFF.

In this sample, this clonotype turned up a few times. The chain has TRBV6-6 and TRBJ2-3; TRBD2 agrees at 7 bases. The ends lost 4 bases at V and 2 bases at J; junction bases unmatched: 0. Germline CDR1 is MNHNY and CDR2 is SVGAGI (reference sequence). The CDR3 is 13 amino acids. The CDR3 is CASSWDYTDTQYF. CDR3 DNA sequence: TGTGCCAGCAGTTGGGACTACACAGATACGCAGTATTTT.

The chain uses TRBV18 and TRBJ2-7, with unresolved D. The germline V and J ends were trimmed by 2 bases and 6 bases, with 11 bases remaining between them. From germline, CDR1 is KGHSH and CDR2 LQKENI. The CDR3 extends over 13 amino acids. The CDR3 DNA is TGTGCCAGCTCACCATTGGTCCGGCGCGAGCAGTACTTC. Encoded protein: CASSPLVRREQYF.

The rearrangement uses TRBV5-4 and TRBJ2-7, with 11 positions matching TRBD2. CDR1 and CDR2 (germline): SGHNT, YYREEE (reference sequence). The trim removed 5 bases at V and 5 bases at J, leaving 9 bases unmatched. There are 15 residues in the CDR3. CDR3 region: CASRTGTSGIHEQYF. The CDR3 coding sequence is TGTGCCAGCAGAACCGGGACTAGCGGAATCCACGAGCAGTACTTC.

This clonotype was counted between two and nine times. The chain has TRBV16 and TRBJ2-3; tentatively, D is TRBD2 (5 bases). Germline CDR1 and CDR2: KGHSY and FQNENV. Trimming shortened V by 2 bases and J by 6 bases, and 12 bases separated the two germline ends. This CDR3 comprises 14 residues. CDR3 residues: CASSQRAAKDTQYF. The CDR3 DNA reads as TGTGCCAGCAGCCAACGAGCGGCGAAGGATACGCAGTATTTT.

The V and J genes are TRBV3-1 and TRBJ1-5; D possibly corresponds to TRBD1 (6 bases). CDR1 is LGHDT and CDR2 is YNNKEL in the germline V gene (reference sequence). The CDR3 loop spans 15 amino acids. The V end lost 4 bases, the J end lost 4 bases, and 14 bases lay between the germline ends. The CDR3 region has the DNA TGTGCCAGCAGCCCCACCCCGACAGGTAATCAGCCCCAGCATTTT. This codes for CASSPTPTGNQPQHF.

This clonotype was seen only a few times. The CDR3 region is CASNRGGFYNEQFF. The CDR3 DNA reads TGTGCCAGCAATCGAGGAGGATTCTACAATGAGCAGTTCTTC. The genes are TRBV6-5 and TRBJ2-1; perhaps TRBD2 as D (5 bases). The CDR3 covers 14 residues. The V gene lost 7 bases and the J gene lost 3 bases, with 13 bases spanning the gap. Per the germline V gene, CDR1 is MNHEY and CDR2 is SVGAGI.

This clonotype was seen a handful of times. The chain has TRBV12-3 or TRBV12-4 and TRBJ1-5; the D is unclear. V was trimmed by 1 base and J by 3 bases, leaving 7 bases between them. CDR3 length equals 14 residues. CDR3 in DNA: TGTGCCAGCAGTTTAGGAGGGTTCAATCAGCCCCAGCATTTT. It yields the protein CASSLGGFNQPQHF.

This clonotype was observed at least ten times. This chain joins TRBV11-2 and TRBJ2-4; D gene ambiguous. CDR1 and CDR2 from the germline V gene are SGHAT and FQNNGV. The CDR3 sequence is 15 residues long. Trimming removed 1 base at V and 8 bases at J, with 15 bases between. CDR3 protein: CASSLGRSSLDIQYF. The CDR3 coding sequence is TGTGCCAGCAGCTTAGGCCGTAGCAGCTTGGACATTCAGTACTTC.

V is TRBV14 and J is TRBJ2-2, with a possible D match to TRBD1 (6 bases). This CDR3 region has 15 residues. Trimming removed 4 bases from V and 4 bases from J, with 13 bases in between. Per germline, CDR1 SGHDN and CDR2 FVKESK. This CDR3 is CASSPYRVSTGELFF. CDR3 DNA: TGTGCCAGCAGCCCCTACAGGGTATCCACCGGGGAGCTGTTTTTT.

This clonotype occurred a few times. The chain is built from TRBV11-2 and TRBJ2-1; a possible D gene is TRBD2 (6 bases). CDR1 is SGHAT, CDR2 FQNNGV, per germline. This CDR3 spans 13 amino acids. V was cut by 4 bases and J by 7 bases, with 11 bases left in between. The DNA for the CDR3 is TGTGCCAGCAGCTGGGCGGGGAGGAATGAGCAGTTCTTC. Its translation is CASSWAGRNEQFF.

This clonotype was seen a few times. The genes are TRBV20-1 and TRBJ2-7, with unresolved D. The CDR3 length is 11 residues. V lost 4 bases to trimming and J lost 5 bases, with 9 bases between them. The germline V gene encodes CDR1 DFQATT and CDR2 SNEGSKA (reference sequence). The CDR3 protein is CSATQDHEQYF. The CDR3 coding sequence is TGCAGTGCTACCCAGGATCACGAGCAGTACTTC.

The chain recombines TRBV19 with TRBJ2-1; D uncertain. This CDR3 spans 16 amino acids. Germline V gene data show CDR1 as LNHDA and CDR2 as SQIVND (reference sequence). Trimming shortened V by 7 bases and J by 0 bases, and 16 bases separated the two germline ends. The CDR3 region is CASTNQPQSSYNEQFF. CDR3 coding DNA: TGTGCCAGTACCAACCAACCACAAAGCTCCTACAATGAGCAGTTCTTC.

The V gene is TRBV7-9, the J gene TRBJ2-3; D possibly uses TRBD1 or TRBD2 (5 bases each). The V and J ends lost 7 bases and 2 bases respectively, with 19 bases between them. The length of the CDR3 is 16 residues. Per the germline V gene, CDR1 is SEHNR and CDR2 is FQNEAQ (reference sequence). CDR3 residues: CASNTRPGAPTDTQYF. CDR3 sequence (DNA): TGTGCCAGCAACACGAGACCCGGGGCCCCCACAGATACGCAGTATTTT.

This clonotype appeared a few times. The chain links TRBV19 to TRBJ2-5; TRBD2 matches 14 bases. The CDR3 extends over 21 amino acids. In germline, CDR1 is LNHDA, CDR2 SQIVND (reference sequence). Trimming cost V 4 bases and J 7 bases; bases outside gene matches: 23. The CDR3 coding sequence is TGTGCCAGTAGTACCCCCTGGACAGGAGGACTAGCGGGAGGTCGGGTAGGGACCCAGTACTTC. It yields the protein CASSTPWTGGLAGGRVGTQYF.

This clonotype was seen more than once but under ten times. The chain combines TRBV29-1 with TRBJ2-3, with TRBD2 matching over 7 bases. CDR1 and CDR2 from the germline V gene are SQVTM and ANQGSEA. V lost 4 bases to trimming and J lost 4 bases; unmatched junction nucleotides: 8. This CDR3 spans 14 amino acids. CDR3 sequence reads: CSVGGGPSADTQYF. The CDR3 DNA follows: TGCAGCGTTGGGGGAGGGCCGAGCGCAGATACGCAGTATTTT.

CDR3 loop: CASSLGEAVTEAFF. CDR3 bases: TGTGCCAGCAGCTTAGGGGAGGCGGTCACTGAAGCTTTCTTT. The gene calls are TRBV7-9 and TRBJ1-1; no firm D call. V was pared by 1 base and J by 4 bases, with 10 bases between. This CDR3 region has 14 residues. CDR1 is SEHNR, CDR2 FQNEAQ, per germline (reference sequence).

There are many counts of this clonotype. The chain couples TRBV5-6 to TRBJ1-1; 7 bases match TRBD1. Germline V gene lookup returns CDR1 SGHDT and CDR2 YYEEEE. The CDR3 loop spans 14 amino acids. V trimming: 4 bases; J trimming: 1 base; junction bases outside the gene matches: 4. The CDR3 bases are TGTGCCAGCAGCCCGACAGGGAGGAACACTGAAGCTTTCTTT. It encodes CASSPTGRNTEAFF.

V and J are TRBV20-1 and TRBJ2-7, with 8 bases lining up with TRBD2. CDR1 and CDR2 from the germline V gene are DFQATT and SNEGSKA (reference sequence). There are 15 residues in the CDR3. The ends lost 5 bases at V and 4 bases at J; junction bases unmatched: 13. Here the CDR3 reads CSAFAGTSGSYEQYF. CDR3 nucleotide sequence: TGCAGTGCTTTTGCCGGGACTAGTGGGAGTTACGAGCAGTACTTC.

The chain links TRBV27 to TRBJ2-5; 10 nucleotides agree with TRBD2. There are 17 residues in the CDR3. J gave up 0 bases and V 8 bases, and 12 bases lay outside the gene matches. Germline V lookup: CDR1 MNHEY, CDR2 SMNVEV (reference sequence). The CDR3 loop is CASSHPTSGMYQETQYF. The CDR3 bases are TGTGCCAGCTCTCACCCAACTAGCGGGATGTACCAAGAGACCCAGTACTTC.

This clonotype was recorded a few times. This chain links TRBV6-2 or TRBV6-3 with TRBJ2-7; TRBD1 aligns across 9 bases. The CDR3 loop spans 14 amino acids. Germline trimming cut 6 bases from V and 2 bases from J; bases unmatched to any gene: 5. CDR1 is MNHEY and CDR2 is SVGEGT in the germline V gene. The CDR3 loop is CASSRRQGAYEQYF. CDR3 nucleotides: TGTGCCAGCAGCCGACGACAGGGGGCCTACGAGCAGTACTTC.

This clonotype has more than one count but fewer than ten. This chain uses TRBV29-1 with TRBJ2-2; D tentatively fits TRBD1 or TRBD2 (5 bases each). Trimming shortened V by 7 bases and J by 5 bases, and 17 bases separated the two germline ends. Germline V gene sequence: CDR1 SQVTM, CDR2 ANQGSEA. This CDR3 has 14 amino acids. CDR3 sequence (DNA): TGCAGCGCTTACCGGGACCTACGAACCGGGGAGCTGTTTTTT. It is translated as CSAYRDLRTGELFF.

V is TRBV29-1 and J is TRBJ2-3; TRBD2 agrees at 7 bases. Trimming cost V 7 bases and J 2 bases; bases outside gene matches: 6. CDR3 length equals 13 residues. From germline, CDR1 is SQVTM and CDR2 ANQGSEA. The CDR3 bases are TGCAGCGCCCGCGGGAGTCCCACAGATACGCAGTATTTT. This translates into CSARGSPTDTQYF.

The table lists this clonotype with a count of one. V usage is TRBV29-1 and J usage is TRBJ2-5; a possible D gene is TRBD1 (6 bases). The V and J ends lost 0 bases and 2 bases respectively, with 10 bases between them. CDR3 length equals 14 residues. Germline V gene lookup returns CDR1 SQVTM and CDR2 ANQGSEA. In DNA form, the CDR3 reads TGCAGCGTTGAAGAGTGGACAGCACAAGAGACCCAGTACTTC. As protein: CSVEEWTAQETQYF.

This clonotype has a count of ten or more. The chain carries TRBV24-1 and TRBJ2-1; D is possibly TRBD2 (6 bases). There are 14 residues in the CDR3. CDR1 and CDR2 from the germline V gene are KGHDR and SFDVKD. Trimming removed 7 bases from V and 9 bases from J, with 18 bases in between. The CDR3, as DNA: TGTGCCACCAGGGGACCGGGGGTGCAGGGTGAGCAGTTCTTC. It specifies CATRGPGVQGEQFF.

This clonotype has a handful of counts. The CDR3: CSATLGGNSPLHF. The CDR3 DNA reads TGCAGTGCTACCCTCGGGGGAAATTCACCCCTCCACTTT. The chain has TRBV20-1 and TRBJ1-6, with a tentative D call TRBD1 (5 bases). CDR3 length equals 13 residues. The V gene lost 4 bases and the J gene lost 7 bases, with 11 bases spanning the gap. The germline CDR1 and CDR2 sequences are DFQATT and SNEGSKA (reference sequence).

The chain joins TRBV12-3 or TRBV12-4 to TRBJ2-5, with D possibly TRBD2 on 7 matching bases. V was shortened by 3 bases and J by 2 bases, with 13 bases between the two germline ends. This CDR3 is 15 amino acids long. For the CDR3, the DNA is TGTGCCAGCAGTTTCCGGGGGAGGGGGCAAGAGACCCAGTACTTC. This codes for CASSFRGRGQETQYF.

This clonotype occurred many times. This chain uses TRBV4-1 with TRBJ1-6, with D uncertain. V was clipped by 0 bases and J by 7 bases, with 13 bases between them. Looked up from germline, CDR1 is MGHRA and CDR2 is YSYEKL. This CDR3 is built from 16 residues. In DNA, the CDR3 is TGCGCCAGCAGCCAAGATCACGGGGTTTGGAATTCACCCCTCCACTTT. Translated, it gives CASSQDHGVWNSPLHF.

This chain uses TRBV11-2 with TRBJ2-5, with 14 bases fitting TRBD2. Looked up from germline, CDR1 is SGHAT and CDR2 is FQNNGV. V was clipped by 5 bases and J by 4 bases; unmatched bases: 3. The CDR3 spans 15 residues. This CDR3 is CASSGGTSGRETQYF. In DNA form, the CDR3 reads TGTGCCAGCAGCGGAGGGACTAGCGGGAGAGAGACCCAGTACTTC.